What follows are 10 T cell receptor beta chains derived from one specimen sequenced in a study of shared clonotypes between healthy human individuals. Libraries were prepared by immunoSEQ multiplex PCR; TCRdb keeps only in-frame clonotypes and omits some of them. This repertoire shows about 2.5 million clones, approximately 90% found once; its top ten account for around 0.38%. The sequenced sample was naive CD4+ T cells from PBMCs. Sample subset: CD45RA+ positively selected. These receptors all come from a man between 18 and 29 years old in good health. Some clones in this sample may be carry-over from other donors' samples.

J is TRBJ2-1 and V is TRBV19; 10 nucleotides match TRBD2. Losses at the gene ends were 3 bases for V and 6 bases for J; bases not matched to a gene: 14. Germline loops: CDR1 LNHDA, CDR2 SQIVND (reference sequence). The CDR3 has 18 amino acids. The CDR3 reads CASSIPGEGLAGANEQFF. The DNA for the CDR3 is TGTGCCAGTAGTATCCCAGGGGAAGGGCTAGCGGGAGCCAATGAGCAGTTCTTC.

A word on this clone: Other nucleotide sequences in the sample specify the same CDR3. The chain combines TRBV5-1 with TRBJ2-3; TRBD2 might be the D (6 bases). The CDR3 consists of 13 residues. Germline V lookup: CDR1 SGHRS, CDR2 YFSETQ. V was shortened by 4 bases and J by 4 bases, with 10 bases between the two germline ends. CDR3 protein: CASSLAGPDTQYF. In DNA form, the CDR3 reads TGCGCCAGCAGCCTCGCGGGACCAGATACGCAGTATTTT.

CDR3 sequence: CATSKSRSSYNSPLHF. The CDR3, as DNA: TGTGCCACCTCAAAGTCGAGGAGCTCCTATAATTCACCCCTCCACTTT. The V and J genes are TRBV25-1 and TRBJ1-6; D gene uncertain. The V gene lost 10 bases and the J gene lost 0 bases, with 16 bases spanning the gap. CDR3 length: 16 amino acids. Germline V gives CDR1 MGHDK, CDR2 SYGVNS.

V is TRBV5-5 and J is TRBJ2-4; 8 bases fit TRBD1. The CDR3 runs to 16 residues. Germline CDR1 reads SGHKS; CDR2 reads YYEKEE (reference sequence). The V gene end was trimmed by 5 bases and the J gene end by 5 bases; junction bases not matched to a gene: 12. CDR3 amino acids: CASRRTGQELQNIQYF. The CDR3 nucleotides are TGTGCCAGCAGAAGGACAGGGCAAGAGCTCCAAAACATTCAGTACTTC.

CDR3 sequence reads: CATSKGISSLETQYF. The CDR3 nucleotides are TGTGCCACCAGCAAGGGTATCAGTAGTTTGGAGACCCAGTACTTC. V gene TRBV15 combines with J gene TRBJ2-5, with D unresolved. Germline loops: CDR1 LNHNV, CDR2 YYDKDF (reference sequence). Trimming removed 4 bases from V and 5 bases from J, with 17 bases in between. The CDR3 totals 15 residues.

The table lists this clone with a count of one. The rearrangement links TRBV28 to TRBJ2-5, with D perhaps assigned TRBD1 or TRBD2 (5 bases each). The DNA matches TRBJ2-7 better at its end, which makes the J call doubtful. This CDR3 has 14 residues. Per germline, CDR1 MDHEN and CDR2 SYDVKM. CDR3 DNA sequence: TGTGCCACCAAACAGGCACTAGTAGGGACCGAGCAGTACTTC. Residues: CATKQALVGTEQYF.

CDR3: CASSGGGSGRNYNEQFF. The CDR3 bases are TGTGCCAGCAGTGGGGGAGGTAGCGGGAGGAACTACAATGAGCAGTTCTTC. The chain uses TRBV2 and TRBJ2-1; TRBD2 matches at 10 bases. Germline trimming cut 4 bases from V and 3 bases from J; bases unmatched to any gene: 9. This CDR3 has 17 amino acids. Germline V gene data show CDR1 as SNHLY and CDR2 as FYNNEI. Looking up the rest from reference TRBV2 and TRBJ2-1 gives the full variable domain: EPEVTQTPSHQVTQMGQEVILRCVPISNHLYFYWYRQILGQKVEFLVSFYNNEISEKSEIFDDQFSVERPDGSNFTLKIRSTKLEDSAMYFCASSGGGSGRNYNEQFFGPGTRLTVL.

This chain links TRBV5-6 with TRBJ1-4; D is uncertain. CDR3 size: 14 residues. Trimming shortened V by 4 bases and J by 8 bases, and 15 bases separated the two germline ends. The germline V gene encodes CDR1 SGHDT and CDR2 YYEEEE. DNA for the CDR3: TGTGCCAGCAGCCCATCCCCGGGAGGGGAAAAACTGTTTTTT. Its protein is CASSPSPGGEKLFF. Complete variable domain (other parts from reference TRBV5-6 and TRBJ1-4): DAGVTQSPTHLIKTRGQQVTLRCSPKSGHDTVSWYQQALGQGPQFIFQYYEEEERQRGNFPDRFSGHQFPNYSSELNVNALLLGDSALYLCASSPSPGGEKLFFGSGTQLSVL.

The rearrangement joins TRBV5-3 to TRBJ1-3; 7 bases align to TRBD1. TRBV5-3 has ORF status, its function being uncertain. The ends lost 5 bases at V and 1 base at J; junction bases unmatched: 9. The CDR3 covers 16 residues. CDR3 region: CARRRTGEGSGNTIYF. The CDR3, as DNA: TGTGCCAGAAGAAGAACAGGGGAAGGTTCTGGAAACACCATATATTTT.

With regard to this clone: The same CDR3 arises from other DNA sequences in this sample as well. V gene TRBV7-9 combines with J gene TRBJ2-3; D may correspond to TRBD1 or TRBD2 (5 bases each). CDR1 is SEHNR, CDR2 FQNEAQ, per germline (reference sequence). The V and J ends lost 2 bases and 1 base respectively, with 7 bases between them. The CDR3 is 14 amino acids. In DNA form, the CDR3 reads TGTGCCAGCAGCTTACGAGGGGGCACAGATACGCAGTATTTT. It translates to CASSLRGGTDTQYF.